This TCR beta chain was documented in a study of human CD8 memory T cell subsets. Germline V gene sequence: CDR1 GTSNPN, CDR2 SVGIG (reference sequence). The CDR3 is made up of 13 amino acids. Researchers made TCR beta libraries via UMI-labeled 5' RACE. TCRdb re-called the 5' RACE reads and catalogs CDR3 proteins one per entry, DNA excluded. The listing records about 18,000 distinct CDR3 sequences. This clonotype was obtained from a human donor in good health. The J gene is TRBJ1-1, the V gene TRBV30; the D call from TCRdb, TRBD1, cannot be confirmed without DNA. The material sequenced was CD8+ T cells from PBMCs. The CDR3 protein is CAWSESQGTEAFF.